Below are 2 T cell receptor beta chains sequenced from a single sample in a study of T-cell reconstitution after alpha-beta-depleted transplantation in children. Construction of the TCRbeta library involved unique molecular identifiers. Via MiXCR, TCRdb re-called the PCR reads, giving one row per CDR3 protein. The repertoire has 60,000 to 100,000 distinct CDR3 sequences, around a sixth of them found once; the top ten carry around half. This specimen was PBMCs, mostly from graft donor cells, taken 360 days after TCRalphabeta/CD19-depleted stem cell transplant. The receptors here all came from a male patient between 2 and 15 years old who had a stem cell transplant for acute lymphoblastic leukemia, so the T cells may come from the graft donor.

This clonotype was detected only a few times. The chain couples TRBV27 to TRBJ2-1; possible D gene TRBD1, 6 bases. CDR1 MNHEY and CDR2 SMNVEV come from the germline V gene (reference sequence). The CDR3 is 15 residues long. V lost 2 bases to trimming and J lost 2 bases, with 10 bases between them. CDR3: CASSLARGPYNEQFF. For the CDR3, the DNA is TGTGCCAGCAGTTTAGCCAGGGGTCCCTACAATGAGCAGTTCTTC.

This clonotype has only a few counts. CDR3: CASSYLAASYNEQFF. CDR3 sequence (DNA): TGTGCCAGCAGTTACCTAGCGGCATCCTACAATGAGCAGTTCTTC. V and J are TRBV6-2 or TRBV6-3 and TRBJ2-1; TRBD2 matches at 7 bases. Per germline, CDR1 MNHEY and CDR2 SVGEGT. Germline trimming cut 2 bases from V and 1 base from J; bases unmatched to any gene: 2. CDR3 length: 15 amino acids.